This T cell receptor beta chain was sequenced for a study of CD8+CD57+ T cells in acquired aplastic anemia. Genomic DNA constituted the template upon which TCR beta VDJ and CDR3 profiling was performed. MiXCR was run by TCRdb on the reads, yielding one entry per CDR3 protein. The repertoire has around 190,000 distinct CDR3 sequences, roughly half of them found once; the top ten carry approximately 15%. CDR1 and CDR2 from the germline V gene are SNHLY and FYNNEI. This CDR3 region has 13 residues. V was clipped by 7 bases and J by 1 base, with 9 bases between them. This TCR came from a human donor in good health, serving as a control. The V call is TRBV2, the J call TRBJ2-3; D is uncertain. The source material was sorted CD4+, CD8+, or CD8+CD57+ T cells (not recorded which) from PBMCs. The CDR3 region has the DNA TGTGCCAGCAACGACCGGGGCACAGATACGCAGTATTTT. Translated: CASNDRGTDTQYF.